This TCR beta chain was obtained from a study of blood T cell repertoires in COVID-19. The sample holds one count of this clone. As handled by the study authors: Amplification of reference gene primers provided the estimated nucleated cell counts. Clones were read by immunoSEQ multiplex PCR, and TCRdb kept only the in-frame ones, dropping some. The V and J calls and clone size are taken from that table; D and trimming were inferred from the DNA. This sample carries approximately 81,000 clones, around 89% of them seen once, and the ten largest clones take approximately 1.2%. The sequencing input was PBMCs or T cells enriched from blood (not recorded which). This receptor was identified in a woman between 50 and 59 years old with acute COVID-19.

The CDR3 DNA reads as TGTGCCAGTAGTAGGTCAGGGTGGTTCGATCAGCCCCAGCATTTT. Amino acids: CASSRSGWFDQPQHF. This chain joins TRBV19 and TRBJ1-5; weak D call: TRBD1 (5 bases). From germline, CDR1 is LNHDA and CDR2 SQIVND (reference sequence). This CDR3 has 15 residues. The V end lost 4 bases, the J end lost 5 bases, and 15 bases lay between the germline ends.